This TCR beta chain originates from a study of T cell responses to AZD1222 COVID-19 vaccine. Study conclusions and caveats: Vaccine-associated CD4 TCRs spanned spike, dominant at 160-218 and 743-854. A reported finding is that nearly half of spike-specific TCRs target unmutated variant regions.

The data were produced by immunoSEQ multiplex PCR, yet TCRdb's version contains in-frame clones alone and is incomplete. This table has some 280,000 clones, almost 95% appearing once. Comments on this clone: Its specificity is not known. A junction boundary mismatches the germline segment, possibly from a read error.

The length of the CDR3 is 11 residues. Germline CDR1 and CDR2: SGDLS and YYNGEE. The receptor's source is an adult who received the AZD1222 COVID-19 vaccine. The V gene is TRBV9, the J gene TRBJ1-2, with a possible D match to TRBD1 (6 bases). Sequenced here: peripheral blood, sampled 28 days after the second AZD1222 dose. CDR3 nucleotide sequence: TGTGCCAGCAGCGTTGCAGGGGATGTCCTCTTC. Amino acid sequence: CASSVAGDVLF.